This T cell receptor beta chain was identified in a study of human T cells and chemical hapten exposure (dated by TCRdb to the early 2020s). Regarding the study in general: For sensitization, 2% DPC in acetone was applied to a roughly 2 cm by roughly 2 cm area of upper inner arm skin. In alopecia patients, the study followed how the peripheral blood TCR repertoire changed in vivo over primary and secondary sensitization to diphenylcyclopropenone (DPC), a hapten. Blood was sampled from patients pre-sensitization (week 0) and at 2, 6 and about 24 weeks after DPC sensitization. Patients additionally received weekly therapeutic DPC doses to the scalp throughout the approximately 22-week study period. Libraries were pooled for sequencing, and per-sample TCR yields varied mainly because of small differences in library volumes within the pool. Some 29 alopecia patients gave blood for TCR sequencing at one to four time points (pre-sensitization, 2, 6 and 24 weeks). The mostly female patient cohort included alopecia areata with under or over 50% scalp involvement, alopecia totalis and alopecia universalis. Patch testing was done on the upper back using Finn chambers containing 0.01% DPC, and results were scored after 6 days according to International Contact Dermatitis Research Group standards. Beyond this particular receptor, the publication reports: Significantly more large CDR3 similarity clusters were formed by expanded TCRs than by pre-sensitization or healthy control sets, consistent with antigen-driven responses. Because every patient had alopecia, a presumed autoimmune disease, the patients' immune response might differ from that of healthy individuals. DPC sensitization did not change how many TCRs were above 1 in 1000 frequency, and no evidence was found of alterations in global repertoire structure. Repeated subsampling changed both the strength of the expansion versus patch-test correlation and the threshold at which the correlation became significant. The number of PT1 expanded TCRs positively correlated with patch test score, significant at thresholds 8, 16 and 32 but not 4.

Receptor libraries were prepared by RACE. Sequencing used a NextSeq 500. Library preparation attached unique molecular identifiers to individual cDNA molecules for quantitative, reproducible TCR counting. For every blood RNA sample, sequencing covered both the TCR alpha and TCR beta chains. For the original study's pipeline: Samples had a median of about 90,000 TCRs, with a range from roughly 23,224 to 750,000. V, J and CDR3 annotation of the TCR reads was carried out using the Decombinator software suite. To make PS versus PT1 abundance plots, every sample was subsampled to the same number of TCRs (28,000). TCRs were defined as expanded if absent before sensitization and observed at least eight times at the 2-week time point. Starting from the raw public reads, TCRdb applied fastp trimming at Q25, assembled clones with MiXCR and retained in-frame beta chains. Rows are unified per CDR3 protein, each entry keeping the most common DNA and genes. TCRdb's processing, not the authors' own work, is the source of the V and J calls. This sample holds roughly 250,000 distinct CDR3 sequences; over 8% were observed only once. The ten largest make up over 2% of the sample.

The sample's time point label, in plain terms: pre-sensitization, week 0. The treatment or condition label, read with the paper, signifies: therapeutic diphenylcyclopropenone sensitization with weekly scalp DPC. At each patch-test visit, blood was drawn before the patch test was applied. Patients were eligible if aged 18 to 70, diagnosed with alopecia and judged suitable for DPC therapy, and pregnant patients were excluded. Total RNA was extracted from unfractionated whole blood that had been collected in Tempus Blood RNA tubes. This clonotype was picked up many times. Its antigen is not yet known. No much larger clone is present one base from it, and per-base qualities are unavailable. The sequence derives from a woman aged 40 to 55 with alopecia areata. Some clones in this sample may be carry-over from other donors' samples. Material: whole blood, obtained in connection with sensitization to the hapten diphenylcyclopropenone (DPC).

The CDR3 has the sequence CASSPDERTNQPQHF. The DNA sequence is TGTGCCAGCAGCCCTGACGAACGGACCAATCAGCCCCAGCATTTT. The chain employs TRBV3-1 and TRBJ1-5, with no D gene named confidently. V gives up 4 bases and J gives up 3 bases, and the segment between their germline ends measures 13 bases. The germline V gene (reference sequence) sets CDR1 to LGHDT and CDR2 to YNNKEL. Counted from cysteine to phenylalanine, this CDR3 has 15 amino acids. Only CDR3 DNA is held: 45 bases, read in frame from base 1.